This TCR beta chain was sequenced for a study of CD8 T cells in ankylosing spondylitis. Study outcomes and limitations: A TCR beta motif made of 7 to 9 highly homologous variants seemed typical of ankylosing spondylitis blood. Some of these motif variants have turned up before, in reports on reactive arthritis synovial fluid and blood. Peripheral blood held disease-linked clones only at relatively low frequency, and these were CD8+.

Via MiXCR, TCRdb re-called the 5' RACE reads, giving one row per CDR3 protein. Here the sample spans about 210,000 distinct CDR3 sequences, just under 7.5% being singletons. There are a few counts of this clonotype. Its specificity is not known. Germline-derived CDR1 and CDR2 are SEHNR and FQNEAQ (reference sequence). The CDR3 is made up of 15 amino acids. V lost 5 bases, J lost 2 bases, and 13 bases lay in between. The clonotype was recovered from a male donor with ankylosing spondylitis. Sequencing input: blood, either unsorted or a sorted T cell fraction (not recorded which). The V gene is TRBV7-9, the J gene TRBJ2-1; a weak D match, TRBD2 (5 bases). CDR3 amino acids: CASSHRERAYNEQFF. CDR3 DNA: TGTGCCAGCAGCCATCGGGAAAGGGCCTACAATGAGCAGTTCTTC. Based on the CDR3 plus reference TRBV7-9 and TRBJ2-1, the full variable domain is DTGVSQNPRHKITKRGQNVTFRCDPISEHNRLYWYRQTLGQGPEFLTYFQNEAQLEKSRLLSDRFSAERPKGSFSTLEIQRTEQGDSAMYLCASSHRERAYNEQFFGPGTRLTVL.